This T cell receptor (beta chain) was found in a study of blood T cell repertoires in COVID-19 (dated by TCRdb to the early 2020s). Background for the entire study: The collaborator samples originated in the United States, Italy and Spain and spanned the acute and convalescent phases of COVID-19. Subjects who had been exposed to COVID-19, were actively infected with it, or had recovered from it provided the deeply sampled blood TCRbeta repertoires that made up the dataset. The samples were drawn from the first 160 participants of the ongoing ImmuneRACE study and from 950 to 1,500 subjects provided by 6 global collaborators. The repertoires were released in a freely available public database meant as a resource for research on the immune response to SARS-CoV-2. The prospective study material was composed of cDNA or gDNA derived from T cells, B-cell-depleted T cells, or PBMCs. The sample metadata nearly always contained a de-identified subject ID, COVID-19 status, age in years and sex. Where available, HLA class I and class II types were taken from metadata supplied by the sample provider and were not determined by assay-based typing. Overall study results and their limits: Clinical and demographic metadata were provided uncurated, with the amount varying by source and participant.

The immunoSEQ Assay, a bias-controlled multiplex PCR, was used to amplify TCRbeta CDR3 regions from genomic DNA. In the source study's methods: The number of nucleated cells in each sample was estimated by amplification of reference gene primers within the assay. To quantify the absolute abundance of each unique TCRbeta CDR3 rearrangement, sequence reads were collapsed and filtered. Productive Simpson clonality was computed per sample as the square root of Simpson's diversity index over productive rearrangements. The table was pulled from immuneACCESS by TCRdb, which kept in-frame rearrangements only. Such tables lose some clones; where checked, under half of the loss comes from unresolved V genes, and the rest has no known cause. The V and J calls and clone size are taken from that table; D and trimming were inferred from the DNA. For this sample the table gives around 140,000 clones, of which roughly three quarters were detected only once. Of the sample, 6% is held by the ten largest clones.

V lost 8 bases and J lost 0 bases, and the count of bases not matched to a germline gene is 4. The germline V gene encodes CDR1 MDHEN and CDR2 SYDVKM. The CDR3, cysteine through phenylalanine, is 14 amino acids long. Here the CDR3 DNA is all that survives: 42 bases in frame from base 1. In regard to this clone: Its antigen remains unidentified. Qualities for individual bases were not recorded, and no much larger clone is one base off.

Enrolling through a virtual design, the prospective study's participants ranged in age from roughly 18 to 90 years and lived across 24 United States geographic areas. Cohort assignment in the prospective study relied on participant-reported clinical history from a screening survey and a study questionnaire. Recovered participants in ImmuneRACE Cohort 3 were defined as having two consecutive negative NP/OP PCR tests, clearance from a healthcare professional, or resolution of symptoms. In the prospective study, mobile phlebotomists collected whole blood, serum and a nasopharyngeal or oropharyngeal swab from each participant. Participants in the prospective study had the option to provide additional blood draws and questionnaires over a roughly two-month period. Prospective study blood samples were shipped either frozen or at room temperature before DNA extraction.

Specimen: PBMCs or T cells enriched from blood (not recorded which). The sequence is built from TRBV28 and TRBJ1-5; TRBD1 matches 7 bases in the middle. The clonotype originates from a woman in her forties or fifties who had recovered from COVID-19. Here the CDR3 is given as CASVGTDSNQPQHF. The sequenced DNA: TGTGCCAGCGTTGGGACAGATAGCAATCAGCCCCAGCATTTT.